The 26 T cell receptor beta chains presented below share a single source sample, sequenced in a study of cytomegalovirus exposure and HLA in healthy donors. Only in-frame clones appear in the TCRdb table, and some are missing; sequencing was by immunoSEQ multiplex PCR. Found here are tens of thousands of clones, around four fifths of them singletons; the top ten hold less than 3%. The specimen sequenced was PBMCs. The receptors stem from a man between 25 and 39 years old in good health and CMV-seronegative.

This rearrangement joins TRBV15 to TRBJ2-5; tentatively, D is TRBD2 (5 bases). V was shortened by 1 base and J by 1 base, with 13 bases between the two germline ends. This CDR3 has 16 residues. CDR1 and CDR2 (germline): LNHNV, YYDKDF (reference sequence). CDR3 in DNA: TGTGCCACCAGCAGAGTTATTGCGAGGGTCCAAGAGACCCAGTACTTC. This sequence encodes CATSRVIARVQETQYF.

The J gene is TRBJ1-4, the V gene TRBV2; 7 nucleotides match TRBD1. Germline CDR1 and CDR2: SNHLY and FYNNEI. The V and J ends lost 6 bases and 3 bases, in that order; junction bases with no gene match: 4. The CDR3 length is 14 residues. As DNA, the CDR3 is TGTGCCAGCAGACGGGACAGATCTAATGAAAAACTGTTTTTT. As protein: CASRRDRSNEKLFF. The full variable domain, its missing parts supplied by reference TRBV2 and TRBJ1-4, is EPEVTQTPSHQVTQMGQEVILRCVPISNHLYFYWYRQILGQKVEFLVSFYNNEISEKSEIFDDQFSVERPDGSNFTLKIRSTKLEDSAMYFCASRRDRSNEKLFFGSGTQLSVL.

CDR3 protein: CASTRTDSNQPQHF. In DNA, the CDR3 is TGTGCCAGCACAAGGACAGATAGCAATCAGCCCCAGCATTTT. The chain has TRBV2 and TRBJ1-5; maybe TRBD1 (6 bases). Germline values: CDR1 SNHLY, CDR2 FYNNEI. The CDR3 runs to 14 residues. V dropped 7 bases and J dropped 0 bases, with 10 bases sitting between them.

The chain couples TRBV5-4 to TRBJ1-2, with TRBD1 matching 7 bases. The CDR3 spans 16 residues. The V gene's germline CDR1 is SGHNT and CDR2 YYREEE (reference sequence). Trimming took 4 bases from V and 4 from J; bases not matched to a gene: 13. The CDR3: CASSPPTGLNGYGYTF. The CDR3 nucleotides are TGTGCCAGCAGCCCGCCGACAGGGTTAAACGGCTATGGCTACACCTTC.

The gene calls are TRBV28 and TRBJ1-1, with 7 bases identical to TRBD1. V trimming: 5 bases; J trimming: 0 bases; junction bases outside the gene matches: 6. The CDR3 totals 15 residues. Germline CDR1 and CDR2: MDHEN and SYDVKM. The CDR3, as DNA: TGTGCCAGCAGTGGGGGGACAGCCCTGAACACTGAAGCTTTCTTT. It encodes CASSGGTALNTEAFF.

This chain joins TRBV6-5 and TRBJ1-1; 7 nucleotides line up with TRBD1. With 6 bases clipped from V and 7 bases from J, the junction kept 2 bases outside the gene matches. The CDR3 is 11 residues long. From germline, CDR1 is MNHEY and CDR2 SVGAGI. The CDR3 DNA follows: TGTGCCAGCAGGTGGGACAGTGAAGCTTTCTTT. Residues: CASRWDSEAFF.

This chain links TRBV29-1 with TRBJ1-1; a possible D gene is TRBD1 (6 bases). Trimming left V 3 bases short and J 3 bases short, with 20 bases between. The CDR3 contains 16 residues. The V gene's germline CDR1 is SQVTM and CDR2 ANQGSEA. CDR3 region: CSVDPLGGIGDTEAFF. For the CDR3, the DNA is TGCAGCGTTGATCCCCTTGGGGGCATCGGGGACACTGAAGCTTTCTTT.

The chain has TRBV18 and TRBJ2-7, with 7 positions matching TRBD1. V dropped 2 bases and J dropped 7; count of bases not matched to a gene: 2. Germline CDR1 is KGHSH and CDR2 is LQKENI. The CDR3 is 12 residues long. As DNA, the CDR3 is TGTGCCAGCTCACCAGGGACAGAAGAGCAGTACGTC. Its protein product is CASSPGTEEQYV.

This chain connects TRBV12-5 to TRBJ2-1; no clear D gene. From germline, CDR1 is LGHNT and CDR2 FRNRAP. The V end was cut by 2 bases, the J end by 0 bases, with 8 bases between. This CDR3 contains 15 residues. CDR3 in DNA: TGTGCTAGTGGTTTGAGAGCGTTCTCCTACAATGAGCAGTTCTTC. As protein: CASGLRAFSYNEQFF.

The J gene is TRBJ1-2, the V gene TRBV5-5; the D gene is possibly TRBD1 (5 bases). Trimming cost V 0 bases and J 4 bases, with 10 bases left between them. The CDR3 is 14 residues long. Germline V gives CDR1 SGHKS, CDR2 YYEKEE (reference sequence). The DNA of the CDR3 is TGTGCCAGCAGCTTGGGACAGAGCACCTATGGCTACACCTTC. It codes for CASSLGQSTYGYTF.

The chain joins TRBV28 to TRBJ1-3; no reliable D call. Germline values: CDR1 MDHEN, CDR2 SYDVKM. V shed 1 base and J shed 1 base, with 8 bases lying between them. The CDR3 consists of 15 residues. The CDR3 coding sequence is TGTGCCAGCAGTTTATCCCCGGGTTCTGGAAACACCATATATTTT. Translated: CASSLSPGSGNTIYF.

The chain links TRBV2 to TRBJ2-7, with a possible D match to TRBD2 (6 bases). This CDR3 is 15 amino acids long. With 3 bases removed from V and 1 base from J, the gap between germline ends came to 13 bases. In germline, CDR1 is SNHLY, CDR2 FYNNEI. The CDR3 nucleotides are TGTGCCAGCAGTGACGGAGGGCAAATTTCCTACGAGCAGTACTTC. Its translation: CASSDGGQISYEQYF.

The chain is built from TRBV4-1 and TRBJ2-3; 8 bases fit TRBD2. J lost 1 base, V lost 4 bases, and 10 bases had no gene match. This CDR3 contains 17 residues. CDR1 and CDR2 from the germline V gene are MGHRA and YSYEKL. Here the CDR3 reads CASSRNLGAGGTDTQYF. DNA for the CDR3: TGCGCCAGCAGCCGGAACTTGGGAGCGGGGGGCACAGATACGCAGTATTTT.

This clone appeared a few times. This sequence joins TRBV5-4 and TRBJ2-7; 8 nucleotides line up with TRBD1. Losses at the gene ends were 2 bases for V and 6 bases for J; bases not matched to a gene: 13. There are 16 residues in the CDR3. Germline values: CDR1 SGHNT, CDR2 YYREEE (reference sequence). The CDR3 here is CASSFRDRLTRPEQYV. DNA of the CDR3: TGTGCCAGCAGCTTTCGGGACAGGTTAACCAGGCCCGAGCAGTACGTC.

The chain employs TRBV18 and TRBJ1-6; a weak D match, TRBD1 (6 bases). The CDR3 spans 15 residues. V lost 2 bases and J lost 4, with 9 bases in between. The germline CDR1 and CDR2 sequences are KGHSH and LQKENI. The chain's CDR3 is CASSPTGRYNSPLHF. The CDR3, as DNA: TGTGCCAGCTCACCAACAGGGCGGTATAATTCACCCCTCCACTTT.

The chain has TRBV18 and TRBJ2-2; D not resolved. V gave up 2 bases and J gave up 4 bases, with 8 bases separating them. This CDR3 spans 14 amino acids. The V gene's germline CDR1 is KGHSH and CDR2 LQKENI. The CDR3 spells CASSPRSLTGELFF. CDR3 DNA: TGTGCCAGCTCACCAAGGAGCCTCACCGGGGAGCTGTTTTTT.

The chain employs TRBV6-1 and TRBJ2-2, with a tentative D call TRBD1 (5 bases). This CDR3 is 14 amino acids long. In germline, CDR1 is MNHNS, CDR2 SASEGT. Trimming removed 4 bases at V and 6 bases at J, with 12 bases between. In DNA form, the CDR3 reads TGTGCCAGCAGTGTGGGGCCCAATCCCGGGGAGCTGTTTTTT. Protein product: CASSVGPNPGELFF.

The chain links TRBV18 to TRBJ2-1; TRBD2 matches at 8 bases. Trimming took 0 bases from V and 5 from J; bases not matched to a gene: 9. The CDR3 loop spans 17 amino acids. From germline, CDR1 is KGHSH and CDR2 LQKENI. This CDR3 is CASSPPAGTGGNNEQFF. CDR3 in DNA: TGTGCCAGCTCACCACCCGCCGGAACGGGAGGGAACAATGAGCAGTTCTTC.

The chain employs TRBV27 and TRBJ2-1; 8 bases line up with TRBD1. The ends lost 5 bases at V and 10 bases at J; junction bases unmatched: 10. CDR1 and CDR2 from the germline V gene are MNHEY and SMNVEV (reference sequence). This CDR3 is built from 14 residues. Here the CDR3 DNA reads TGTGCCAGCAGTCCAACACCCAGGGGGCGCGAGCAGTTCTTC. Translation gives CASSPTPRGREQFF.

J is TRBJ1-5 and V is TRBV5-1; no firm D call. V was clipped by 2 bases and J by 3 bases, with 6 bases between them. The CDR3 sequence is 13 residues long. CDR1 is SGHRS, CDR2 YFSETQ, per germline. The CDR3 protein is CASSFDNNQPQHF. Written as DNA, the CDR3 is TGCGCCAGCAGCTTCGACAACAATCAGCCCCAGCATTTT.

This clone was seen more than once but under ten times. The rearrangement uses TRBV6-5 and TRBJ1-5; no firm D call. Per germline, CDR1 MNHEY and CDR2 SVGAGI. This CDR3 spans 15 amino acids. Trimming removed 6 bases from V and 3 bases from J, with 15 bases in between. The CDR3 DNA reads as TGTGCCAGCAGCCCAAGAGAGGTAAACAATCAGCCCCAGCATTTT. This gives the protein CASSPREVNNQPQHF.

This clone turned up a few times. The chain couples TRBV28 to TRBJ1-3; D gene ambiguous. The CDR3 contains 13 residues. With 5 bases removed from V and 3 bases from J, the gap between germline ends came to 8 bases. The germline CDR1 and CDR2 sequences are MDHEN and SYDVKM. The CDR3 region has the DNA TGTGCCAGCAGTAACATTGATGGAAACACCATATATTTT. Its translation: CASSNIDGNTIYF.

The genes are TRBV10-2 and TRBJ2-7, with 12 bases lining up with TRBD2. The trim removed 6 bases at V and 2 bases at J, leaving 5 bases unmatched. The CDR3 loop spans 15 amino acids. Germline V gene data show CDR1 as WSHSY and CDR2 as SAAADI. The CDR3 DNA reads TGCGCCAGCAGGGTGACTAGCGGGGGACCCTACGAGCAGTACTTC. Residues: CASRVTSGGPYEQYF.

The chain combines TRBV6-1 with TRBJ1-1; no reliable D call. This CDR3 contains 13 residues. The germline V gene has CDR1 MNHNS and CDR2 SASEGT. With 6 bases removed from V and 1 base from J, the gap between germline ends came to 9 bases. Written as DNA, the CDR3 is TGTGCCAGCAGCCCTGAGGGGAACACTGAAGCTTTCTTT. Its protein is CASSPEGNTEAFF.

This chain joins TRBV4-3 and TRBJ2-7; D not certain. This CDR3 region has 14 residues. Trimming pared 1 base from V and 0 bases from J, leaving 7 bases between. CDR1 is LGHNA and CDR2 is YSLEER in the germline V gene. The CDR3 nucleotides read TGCGCCAGCAGCCAAGGTCCCAGCTCCTACGAGCAGTACTTC. Its protein is CASSQGPSSYEQYF.

Concerning this clone: Within the sample, other DNA sequences also encode this same CDR3. This chain joins TRBV7-3 and TRBJ1-1; possibly TRBD1 for D (6 bases). Trimming left V 4 bases short and J 1 base short, with 7 bases between. The CDR3 runs 13 residues. Germline values: CDR1 SGHTA, CDR2 FQGTGA. The DNA of the CDR3 is TGTGCCAGCAGCTCGGACAGGAACACTGAAGCTTTCTTT. This encodes CASSSDRNTEAFF.